This T cell receptor beta chain comes out of a study of T cell changes during pregnancy in multiple sclerosis. Data came from immunoSEQ multiplex PCR; TCRdb stores just in-frame clones and leaves some out. Among over 9,000 clones listed, 84% were seen once. The CDR3 covers 16 residues. CDR1 is LGHNA, CDR2 YSLEER, per germline. V was clipped by 3 bases and J by 3 bases, with 14 bases between them. The specimen was CD8+ T cells from peripheral blood mononuclear cells, collected after pregnancy. The sequence derives from a female donor in good health, enrolled as a control in a pregnancy study. This chain joins TRBV4-3 and TRBJ2-2, with D perhaps matching TRBD1 (7 bases). The CDR3 region has the DNA TGCGCCAGCAGCCAGCCTCCCAGGGGGGACACCGGGGAGCTGTTTTTT. As protein: CASSQPPRGDTGELFF.